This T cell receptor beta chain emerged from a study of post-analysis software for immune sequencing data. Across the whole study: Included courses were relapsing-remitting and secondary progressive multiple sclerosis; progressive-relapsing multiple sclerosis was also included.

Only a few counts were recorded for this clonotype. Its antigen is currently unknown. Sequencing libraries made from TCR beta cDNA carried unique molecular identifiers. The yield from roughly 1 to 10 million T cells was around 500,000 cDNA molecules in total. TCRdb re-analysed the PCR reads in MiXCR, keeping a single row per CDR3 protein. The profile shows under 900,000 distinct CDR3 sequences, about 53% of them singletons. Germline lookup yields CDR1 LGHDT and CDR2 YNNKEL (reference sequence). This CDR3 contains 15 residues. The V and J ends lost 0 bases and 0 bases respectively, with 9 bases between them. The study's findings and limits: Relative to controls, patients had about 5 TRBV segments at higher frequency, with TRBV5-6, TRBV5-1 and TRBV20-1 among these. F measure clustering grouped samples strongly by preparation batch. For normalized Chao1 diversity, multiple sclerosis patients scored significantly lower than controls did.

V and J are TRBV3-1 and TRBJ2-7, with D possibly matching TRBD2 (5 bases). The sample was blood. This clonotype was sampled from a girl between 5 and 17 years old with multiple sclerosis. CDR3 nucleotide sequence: TGTGCCAGCAGCCAAGAAGTGGGGAGCTCCTACGAGCAGTACTTC. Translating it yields CASSQEVGSSYEQYF.